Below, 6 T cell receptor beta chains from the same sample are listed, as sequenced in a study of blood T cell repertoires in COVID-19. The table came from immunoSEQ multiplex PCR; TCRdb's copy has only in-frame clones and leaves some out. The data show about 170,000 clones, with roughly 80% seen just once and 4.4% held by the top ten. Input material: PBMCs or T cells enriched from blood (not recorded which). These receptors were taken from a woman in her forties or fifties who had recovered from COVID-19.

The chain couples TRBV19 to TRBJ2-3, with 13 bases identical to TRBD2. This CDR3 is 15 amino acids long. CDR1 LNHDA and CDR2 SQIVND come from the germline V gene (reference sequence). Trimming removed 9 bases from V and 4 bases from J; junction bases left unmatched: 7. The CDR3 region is CASRRLAGGPDTQYF. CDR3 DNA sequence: TGTGCCAGCCGAAGACTAGCGGGAGGCCCAGATACGCAGTATTTT.

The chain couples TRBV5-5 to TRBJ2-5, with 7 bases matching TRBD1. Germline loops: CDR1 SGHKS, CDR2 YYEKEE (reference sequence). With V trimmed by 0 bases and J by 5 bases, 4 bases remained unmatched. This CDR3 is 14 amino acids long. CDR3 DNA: TGTGCCAGCAGCTTGGGAGGGGGCGTTGAGACCCAGTACTTC. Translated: CASSLGGGVETQYF.

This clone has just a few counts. The CDR3 DNA reads as TGTGCCACCAGTGTACAGGGGTTTCGGGAAAACACTGAAGCTTTCTTT. Its protein is CATSVQGFRENTEAFF. The chain carries TRBV24-1 and TRBJ1-1; 7 bases match TRBD1. CDR3 length: 16 amino acids. CDR1 and CDR2 from the germline V gene are KGHDR and SFDVKD. V was clipped by 5 bases and J by 2 bases; unmatched bases: 10.

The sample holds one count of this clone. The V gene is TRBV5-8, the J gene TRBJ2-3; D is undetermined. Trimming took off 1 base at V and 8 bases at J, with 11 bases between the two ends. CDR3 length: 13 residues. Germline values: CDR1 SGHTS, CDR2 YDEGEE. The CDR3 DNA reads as TGTGCCAGCAGCTTGCAGGTCGGTGGTACGCAGTATTTT. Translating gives CASSLQVGGTQYF. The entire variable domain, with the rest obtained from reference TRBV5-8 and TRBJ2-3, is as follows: EAGVTQSPTHLIKTRGQQATLRCSPISGHTSVYWYQQALGLGLQFLLWYDEGEERNRGNFPPRFSGRQFPNYSSELNVNALELEDSALYLCASSLQVGGTQYFGPGTRLTVL.

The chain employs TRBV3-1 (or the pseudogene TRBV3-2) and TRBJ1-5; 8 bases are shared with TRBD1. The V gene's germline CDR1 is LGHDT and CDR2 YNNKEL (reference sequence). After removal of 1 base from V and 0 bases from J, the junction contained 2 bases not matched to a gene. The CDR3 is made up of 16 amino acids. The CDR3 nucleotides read TGTGCCAGCAGCCAAGGGACAGGGACTAGCAATCAGCCCCAGCATTTT. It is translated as CASSQGTGTSNQPQHF.

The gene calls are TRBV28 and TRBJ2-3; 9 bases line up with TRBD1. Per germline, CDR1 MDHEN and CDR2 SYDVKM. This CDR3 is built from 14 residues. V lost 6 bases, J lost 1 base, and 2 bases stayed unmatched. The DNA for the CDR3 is TGTGCCAGCAGGGGACAGGGCCGCACAGATACGCAGTATTTT. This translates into CASRGQGRTDTQYF.